The source of this T cell receptor (beta chain) is a study of shared clonotypes between healthy human individuals. Clones were read by immunoSEQ multiplex PCR, and TCRdb kept only the in-frame ones, dropping some. The sample has around 2.1 million clones, around 93% seen once. After removal of 8 bases from V and 6 bases from J, the junction contained 11 bases not matched to a gene. There are 15 residues in the CDR3. CDR1 is MNHEY and CDR2 is SMNVEV in the germline V gene (reference sequence). Terminally differentiated effector memory CD45RA+ cells were excluded by CCR7 positive selection of CD45RO-negative cells.

The specimen was naive CD8+ T cells from PBMCs. The sequence was collected from a man aged 18 to 29 in good health. Some clones in this sample may be carry-over from other donors' samples. This chain uses TRBV27 with TRBJ2-3, with TRBD1 matching 10 bases. CDR3 sequence reads: CASGKAGTGADTQYF. Written as DNA, the CDR3 is TGTGCCAGCGGTAAGGCCGGGACAGGGGCCGATACGCAGTATTTT.